This TCR beta chain was sequenced during a study of cytomegalovirus exposure and HLA in healthy donors. Study outcomes and limitations: TCR beta chains numbering under 200 were designated cytomegalovirus-associated. Most sequenced TCRs were rare (though some public TCRs occurred in many donors).

V gave up 2 bases and J gave up 4 bases, with 15 bases separating them. Germline V gene sequence: CDR1 KGHSH, CDR2 LQKENI. The CDR3 runs 16 residues. PCR primers comprised 60 Vbeta and 13 Jbeta primers. Only in-frame clones appear in the TCRdb table, and some are missing; sequencing was by immunoSEQ multiplex PCR. The sample lists about 120,000 clones, 70% to 85% seen once, with approximately 9.9% in the top ten. On this clone: Its antigen is unknown.

The donors were healthy bone marrow donors. Donors counted as nominally healthy when sampled, yet unrecorded immune exposures were likely. Sequencing was performed on PBMCs. The sequence derives from a man aged 35 to 55 in good health and CMV-seropositive. The chain combines TRBV18 with TRBJ1-3, with D possibly matching TRBD1 (5 bases). CDR3 region: CASSPTTGRAGNTIYF. The DNA for the CDR3 is TGTGCCAGCTCACCAACAACGGGCAGGGCGGGAAACACCATATATTTT. The full variable domain, with the rest looked up from reference TRBV18 and TRBJ1-3, is NAGVMQNPRHLVRRRGQEARLRCSPMKGHSHVYWYRQLPEEGLKFMVYLQKENIIDESGMPKERFSAEFPKEGPSILRIQQVVRGDSAAYFCASSPTTGRAGNTIYFGEGSWLTVV.